Shown below are 23 T cell receptor beta chains from a single sample sequenced in a study of immune evolution from preneoplasia to lung adenocarcinoma. The method was immunoSEQ multiplex PCR; TCRdb's version includes in-frame clones alone and lacks a portion of them. The sample yields fewer than 4,500 clones, 87% seen once. Sequencing input: FFPE minimally invasive lung adenocarcinoma tissue. Source of these receptors: an older donor with lung adenocarcinoma.

The gene calls are TRBV27 and TRBJ2-1; no firm D call. Germline loops: CDR1 MNHEY, CDR2 SMNVEV (reference sequence). V gave up 3 bases and J gave up 0 bases, with 3 bases separating them. The CDR3 runs to 13 residues. For the CDR3, the DNA is TGTGCCAGCAGTTTTAGCTCCTACAATGAGCAGTTCTTC. Translation gives CASSFSSYNEQFF.

The CDR3 DNA reads TGTGCCAGCAGCTTAGCGCGACCGGGACAGGGGGCAGGGGCAGATACGCAGTATTTT. This codes for CASSLARPGQGAGADTQYF. This chain uses TRBV7-8 with TRBJ2-3, with 12 nucleotides matching TRBD1. The trim removed 0 bases at V and 4 bases at J, leaving 11 bases unmatched. Per germline, CDR1 SGHVS and CDR2 FQNEAQ. The CDR3 is 19 residues long.

DNA of the CDR3: TGTGCCAGCAGCCCCAGGGCCTCTGGGGACGGGGAGCTGTTTTTT. Encoded protein: CASSPRASGDGELFF. The chain employs TRBV9 and TRBJ2-2; D may be TRBD1 (5 bases). V was shortened by 4 bases and J by 7 bases, with 17 bases between the two germline ends. CDR1 and CDR2 from the germline V gene are SGDLS and YYNGEE. The CDR3 loop spans 15 amino acids.

The chain has TRBV10-1 and TRBJ2-7, with D maybe TRBD1 (6 bases). Germline V gives CDR1 WNHNN, CDR2 SYGVQD (reference sequence). The CDR3 is 15 residues long. V lost 4 bases and J 0 bases, leaving 13 bases between the germline ends. The CDR3 sequence is CASSARDKPSYEQYF. CDR3 nucleotide sequence: TGCGCCAGCAGTGCCCGGGACAAGCCCTCCTACGAGCAGTACTTC.

In its sample, this clone was seen a few times. V gene TRBV9 combines with J gene TRBJ1-2; weak D call: TRBD1 (5 bases). Per the germline V gene, CDR1 is SGDLS and CDR2 is YYNGEE. V was pared by 5 bases and J by 3 bases, with 11 bases between. The CDR3 is 13 residues long. This CDR3 reads CASSVTDHYGYTF. DNA for the CDR3: TGTGCCAGCAGTGTGACAGACCACTATGGCTACACCTTC.

The chain uses TRBV11-2 and TRBJ2-5, with D unclear. The ends were cut back, 4 bases at V and 5 bases at J, with 8 bases in the middle. Germline V lookup: CDR1 SGHAT, CDR2 FQNNGV. CDR3 length: 12 amino acids. The CDR3 region is CASSSTEETQYF. CDR3 sequence (DNA): TGTGCCAGCAGCTCCACCGAGGAGACCCAGTACTTC.

V usage is TRBV7-2 and J usage is TRBJ1-2, with 7 bases aligning to TRBD1. CDR1 SGHTA and CDR2 FQGNSA come from the germline V gene. This CDR3 comprises 15 residues. V shed 3 bases and J 4 bases; nucleotides not matched to a gene: 8. CDR3 DNA: TGTGCCAGCAGCTTTTTGACGGGACAGCCCTATGGCTACACCTTC. This gives the protein CASSFLTGQPYGYTF. The full variable domain, with the rest looked up from reference TRBV7-2 and TRBJ1-2, is GAGVSQSPSNKVTEKGKDVELRCDPISGHTALYWYRQSLGQGLEFLIYFQGNSAPDKSGLPSDRFSAERTGGSVSTLTIQRTQQEDSAVYLCASSFLTGQPYGYTFGSGTRLTVV.

The rearrangement links TRBV5-1 to TRBJ2-7; 10 bases agree with TRBD1. J gave up 3 bases and V 1 base, and 4 bases lay outside the gene matches. Germline V gives CDR1 SGHRS, CDR2 YFSETQ. The CDR3 covers 15 residues. CDR3 loop: CASSLFGTGDYEQYF. The DNA of the CDR3 is TGCGCCAGCAGCTTGTTCGGGACAGGGGACTACGAGCAGTACTTC.

This clone was found once. The chain employs TRBV11-2 and TRBJ2-4; no firm D call. Germline V CDR1 and CDR2: SGHAT, FQNNGV. There are 13 residues in the CDR3. V lost 5 bases, J lost 2 bases, and 7 bases lay in between. CDR3 nucleotide sequence: TGTGCCAGCAGCCCCTTAACCAAAAACATTCAGTACTTC. Encoded protein: CASSPLTKNIQYF.

The rearrangement uses TRBV7-9 and TRBJ1-4; tentative D call: TRBD1 (5 bases). The CDR3 is made up of 14 amino acids. Germline CDR1 and CDR2: SEHNR and FQNEAQ (reference sequence). The V end lost 7 bases, the J end lost 5 bases, and 14 bases lay between the germline ends. CDR3 in amino acids: CASTGVRENEKLFF. Here the CDR3 DNA reads TGTGCCAGCACCGGGGTCAGGGAAAATGAAAAACTGTTTTTT.

This clone was detected a few times. V usage is TRBV11-1 and J usage is TRBJ2-1; D gene unclear. This CDR3 comprises 13 residues. Trimming pared 1 base from V and 6 bases from J, leaving 7 bases between. Germline CDR1 reads SGHAT; CDR2 reads FQDESV (reference sequence). The CDR3 here is CASSLVTANEQFF. CDR3 in DNA: TGTGCCAGCAGCTTAGTCACAGCCAATGAGCAGTTCTTC.

The chain is built from TRBV7-9 and TRBJ2-7; tentatively, D is TRBD1 (6 bases). Germline V CDR1 and CDR2: SEHNR, FQNEAQ (reference sequence). Trimming took off 1 base at V and 3 bases at J, with 16 bases between the two ends. The CDR3 is 16 residues long. CDR3 loop: CASSLGSPGHSYEQYF. The CDR3 DNA follows: TGTGCCAGCAGCTTAGGCTCTCCGGGACATAGCTACGAGCAGTACTTC.

The CDR3 loop reads CASSDPGLAGGFHTDTQYF. In DNA form, the CDR3 reads TGCGCCAGCAGCGATCCGGGACTAGCGGGAGGGTTTCACACAGATACGCAGTATTTT. The chain joins TRBV5-1 to TRBJ2-3, with TRBD2 matching 16 bases. V trimming: 4 bases; J trimming: 2 bases; junction bases outside the gene matches: 10. CDR1 and CDR2 (germline): SGHRS, YFSETQ. The CDR3 contains 19 residues. Full variable domain (rest looked up from reference TRBV5-1 and TRBJ2-3): KAGVTQTPRYLIKTRGQQVTLSCSPISGHRSVSWYQQTPGQGLQFLFEYFSETQRNKGNFPGRFSGRQFSNSRSEMNVSTLELGDSALYLCASSDPGLAGGFHTDTQYFGPGTRLTVL.

This rearrangement joins TRBV28 to TRBJ2-7, with D unresolved. Germline lookup yields CDR1 MDHEN and CDR2 SYDVKM. The CDR3 totals 15 residues. Trimming removed 6 bases at V and 5 bases at J, with 20 bases between. CDR3 sequence reads: CASRGVGIGTHEQYF. In DNA, the CDR3 is TGTGCCAGCAGAGGAGTGGGAATAGGCACTCACGAGCAGTACTTC.

V and J are TRBV28 and TRBJ2-1; 7 bases are shared with TRBD1. From germline, CDR1 is MDHEN and CDR2 SYDVKM. The ends lost 9 bases at V and 6 bases at J; junction bases unmatched: 11. The CDR3 is 14 residues long. As DNA, the CDR3 is TGTGCCAGTTCACGACAGGGAGAGCGCAATGAGCAGTTCTTC. Translated, it gives CASSRQGERNEQFF. Looking up the rest from reference TRBV28 and TRBJ2-1 gives the full variable domain: DVKVTQSSRYLVKRTGEKVFLECVQDMDHENMFWYRQDPGLGLRLIYFSYDVKMKEKGDIPEGYSVSREKKERFSLILESASTNQTSMYLCASSRQGERNEQFFGPGTRLTVL.

V and J are TRBV5-5 and TRBJ2-1; no definite D call. V lost 4 bases and J lost 4, with 18 bases in between. Germline V lookup: CDR1 SGHKS, CDR2 YYEKEE (reference sequence). CDR3 length: 16 residues. The CDR3 loop reads CASSTRADHRYNEQFF. The DNA for the CDR3 is TGTGCCAGCAGCACGAGAGCAGACCACCGGTACAATGAGCAGTTCTTC.

The gene calls are TRBV6-5 and TRBJ1-1; D remains unclear. The length of the CDR3 is 10 residues. The V gene's germline CDR1 is MNHEY and CDR2 SVGAGI. Trimming left V 11 bases short and J 7 bases short, with 11 bases between. The DNA of the CDR3 is TGTGCCGCCGGTCTAGATGAAGCTTTCTTT. The encoded protein is CAAGLDEAFF.

This rearrangement joins TRBV27 to TRBJ2-1; a possible D gene is TRBD1 (6 bases). V lost 6 bases to trimming and J lost 0 bases, with 15 bases between them. Germline V gives CDR1 MNHEY, CDR2 SMNVEV (reference sequence). CDR3 length equals 16 residues. CDR3 bases: TGTGCCAGCAGCCCGAAATACAGGGTCTCCTACAATGAGCAGTTCTTC. Its translation: CASSPKYRVSYNEQFF.

The rearrangement links TRBV11-2 to TRBJ2-2; D is possibly TRBD2 (6 bases). Per germline, CDR1 SGHAT and CDR2 FQNNGV. CDR3 length: 14 amino acids. With 5 bases removed from V and 7 bases from J, the gap between germline ends came to 14 bases. CDR3 amino acids: CASSPLWDFGELFF. CDR3 DNA: TGTGCCAGCAGCCCGCTTTGGGACTTCGGGGAGCTGTTTTTT.

This clone has only one observation. The rearrangement links TRBV5-1 to TRBJ2-7; tentatively, D is TRBD1 or TRBD2 (7 bases each). The CDR3 spans 14 residues. Deletions cut 6 bases from V and 5 bases from J, with 18 bases between. The germline CDR1 and CDR2 sequences are SGHRS and YFSETQ. The CDR3 loop reads CASTPGGGYNEQYF. In DNA, the CDR3 is TGCGCCAGCACCCCAGGGGGGGGATACAACGAGCAGTACTTC.

The rearrangement uses TRBV18 and TRBJ1-1; D not resolved. The CDR3 has 14 amino acids. The germline CDR1 and CDR2 sequences are KGHSH and LQKENI. The V end lost 2 bases, the J end lost 4 bases, and 11 bases lay between the germline ends. The CDR3 bases are TGTGCCAGCTCACCATCATTGGGGTTCACTGAAGCTTTCTTT. Encoded protein: CASSPSLGFTEAFF.

The genes are TRBV9 and TRBJ2-5; tentative D call: TRBD1 (6 bases). V lost 0 bases and J 3 bases, leaving 6 bases between the germline ends. This CDR3 spans 13 amino acids. Per the germline V gene, CDR1 is SGDLS and CDR2 is YYNGEE. CDR3: CASSVGTEETQYF. Here the CDR3 DNA reads TGTGCCAGCAGCGTAGGGACAGAAGAGACCCAGTACTTC.

The chain carries TRBV2 and TRBJ1-2; tentatively, D is TRBD1 (5 bases). The V gene lost 6 bases and the J gene lost 2 bases, with 13 bases spanning the gap. Germline V lookup: CDR1 SNHLY, CDR2 FYNNEI. The CDR3 consists of 14 residues. The CDR3 here is CASSSRGGNYGYTF. In nucleotides, the CDR3 is TGTGCCAGCAGCTCCCGTGGGGGGAACTATGGCTACACCTTC.